These 23 T cell receptor beta chains were sequenced from one sample in a study of CD8+ T cells in alopecia areata. Extracted from the samples, RNA was reverse transcribed into cDNA to serve as the sequencing template. Sequencing used immunoSEQ multiplex PCR; TCRdb keeps in-frame clones, though not all of them. The sample has roughly 200,000 clones, around two fifths seen once; the top ten hold approximately 2.4%. As to treatment: oral pan-JAK inhibitor, 5-10 mg twice daily. The specimen comprised CD4+ T cells sorted from blood, sampled around week 37, from a patient treated with tofacitinib. Every receptor here comes from a human donor with alopecia areata.

V gene TRBV29-1 combines with J gene TRBJ2-4; D assignment may be TRBD1 or TRBD2 (5 bases each). The CDR3 is made up of 13 amino acids. CDR1 is SQVTM, CDR2 ANQGSEA, per germline. V lost 6 bases and J 0 bases, leaving 9 bases between the germline ends. DNA of the CDR3: TGCAGCGTCAGGGACGGAGCCAAAAACATTCAGTACTTC. Translated: CSVRDGAKNIQYF. Variable domain in full (rest from reference TRBV29-1 and TRBJ2-4): SAVISQKPSRDICQRGTSLTIQCQVDSQVTMMFWYRQQPGQSLTLIATANQGSEATYESGFVIDKFPISRPNLTFSTLTVSNMSPEDSSIYLCSVRDGAKNIQYFGAGTRLSVL.

This clone was detected only a few times. The chain has TRBV6-6 and TRBJ2-1; the D is unclear. This CDR3 region has 10 residues. V was pared by 5 bases and J by 9 bases, with 5 bases between. Germline V lookup: CDR1 MNHNY, CDR2 SVGAGI (reference sequence). CDR3 loop: CASSRSEQFF. The CDR3 DNA follows: TGTGCCAGCAGTAGGAGTGAGCAGTTCTTC.

This clone was counted a single time. J is TRBJ1-5 and V is TRBV4-1, with D uncertain. CDR1 is MGHRA and CDR2 is YSYEKL in the germline V gene. Trimming took off 0 bases at V and 0 bases at J, with 9 bases between the two ends. This CDR3 contains 16 residues. The DNA of the CDR3 is TGCGCCAGCAGCCAAGATTCCGGAGGTAGCAATCAGCCCCAGCATTTT. Translating gives CASSQDSGGSNQPQHF.

This sequence joins TRBV5-4 and TRBJ1-2; D is unresolved. CDR1 is SGHNT, CDR2 YYREEE, per germline (reference sequence). V dropped 0 bases and J dropped 0 bases, with 3 bases sitting between them. This CDR3 spans 13 amino acids. CDR3 region: CASSLVPNYGYTF. The CDR3 DNA reads TGTGCCAGCAGCTTGGTGCCTAACTATGGCTACACCTTC.

The V and J genes are TRBV19 and TRBJ2-3; D perhaps matches TRBD1 (6 bases). V lost 5 bases to trimming and J lost 4 bases, with 16 bases between them. Germline loops: CDR1 LNHDA, CDR2 SQIVND (reference sequence). This CDR3 contains 15 residues. The CDR3 region is CASSLRRTAPDTQYF. In DNA form, the CDR3 reads TGTGCCAGTAGTTTAAGGAGGACAGCCCCAGATACGCAGTATTTT.

This clone was counted only a few times. V and J are TRBV29-1 and TRBJ2-1, with 14 nucleotides matching TRBD2. The trim removed 5 bases at V and 12 bases at J, leaving 12 bases unmatched. The germline V gene has CDR1 SQVTM and CDR2 ANQGSEA. The CDR3 spans 15 residues. DNA of the CDR3: TGCAGCGTTCTAGAGGGGGGGACTAGCGGGAGCGGGCAGTTCTTC. It encodes CSVLEGGTSGSGQFF.

This sequence joins TRBV28 and TRBJ1-1; D is ambiguous. Deletions cut 6 bases from V and 0 bases from J, with 8 bases between. The CDR3 runs 13 residues. The V gene's germline CDR1 is MDHEN and CDR2 SYDVKM. The chain's CDR3 is CASSTLMNTEAFF. CDR3 DNA sequence: TGTGCCAGCAGCACTTTGATGAACACTGAAGCTTTCTTT.

In this sample, this clone turned up a few times. The rearrangement links TRBV29-1 to TRBJ2-7; D is perhaps TRBD2 (5 bases). The ends were cut back, 6 bases at V and 7 bases at J, with 13 bases in the middle. CDR1 SQVTM and CDR2 ANQGSEA come from the germline V gene. The CDR3 has 11 amino acids. Written as DNA, the CDR3 is TGCAGCGTCGCAATAACGGGAGAGCAGTACTTC. Encoded protein: CSVAITGEQYF.

This clone has at least ten counts. Other DNA variants within this sample encode the same CDR3. The CDR3 DNA reads as TGTGCCAGCAGTGACCCCCGAGGGAGCTATGGCTACACCTTC. Translating gives CASSDPRGSYGYTF. The rearrangement joins TRBV2 to TRBJ1-2; the D is unclear. This CDR3 contains 14 residues. Trimming left V 3 bases short and J 4 bases short, with 12 bases between. The germline gives CDR1 SNHLY, CDR2 FYNNEI.

This clone was picked up a small number of times. V usage is TRBV7-3 and J usage is TRBJ2-6, with a tentative D call TRBD1 (6 bases). The V and J ends lost 0 bases and 0 bases respectively, with 12 bases between them. There are 18 residues in the CDR3. Germline V gene lookup returns CDR1 SGHTA and CDR2 FQGTGA. CDR3 sequence (DNA): TGTGCCAGCAGCTTAACCCCAGGGGTGAGCTCTGGGGCCAACGTCCTGACTTTC. Translated: CASSLTPGVSSGANVLTF.

This clone has just a few counts. Other DNA sequences in this sample translate to the same CDR3. DNA of the CDR3: TGTGCCAGCAGTGAACTCGGCGGGAGCACAGATACGCAGTATTTT. Its translation is CASSELGGSTDTQYF. This chain uses TRBV2 with TRBJ2-3; D might be TRBD2 (5 bases). The CDR3 is made up of 15 amino acids. The V end was cut by 2 bases, the J end by 0 bases, with 9 bases between. Germline CDR1 and CDR2: SNHLY and FYNNEI.

The chain carries TRBV30 and TRBJ1-2; D is uncertain. Looked up from germline, CDR1 is GTSNPN and CDR2 is SVGIG (reference sequence). V lost 3 bases and J 4 bases, leaving 9 bases between the germline ends. The CDR3 covers 12 residues. The CDR3 DNA reads as TGTGCCTGGAGCCCCTCGGGCTATGGCTACACCTTC. Protein sequence: CAWSPSGYGYTF.

This clone was found a few times. The chain is built from TRBV11-2 and TRBJ1-1; D remains ambiguous. The germline gives CDR1 SGHAT, CDR2 FQNNGV. V was clipped by 2 bases and J by 4 bases, with 5 bases between them. This CDR3 comprises 12 residues. This CDR3 reads CASSLTLTEAFF. The CDR3 bases are TGTGCCAGCAGCTTAACCCTCACTGAAGCTTTCTTT.

The chain links TRBV30 to TRBJ2-7; D may be TRBD1 (5 bases). The CDR3 covers 12 residues. The V end was cut by 2 bases, the J end by 4 bases, with 9 bases between. Germline-derived CDR1 and CDR2 are GTSNPN and SVGIG (reference sequence). CDR3 in amino acids: CAWSPSGYEQYF. DNA of the CDR3: TGTGCCTGGAGTCCATCAGGGTACGAGCAGTACTTC.

This chain connects TRBV28 to TRBJ1-1; D ambiguous. V was clipped by 6 bases and J by 2 bases, with 4 bases between them. The CDR3 runs 11 residues. The germline V gene encodes CDR1 MDHEN and CDR2 SYDVKM. CDR3 region: CASSRNTEAFF. The CDR3 DNA reads TGTGCCAGCAGCCGCAACACTGAAGCTTTCTTT.

The chain recombines TRBV5-1 with TRBJ2-5; 11 bases agree with TRBD1. From germline, CDR1 is SGHRS and CDR2 YFSETQ. This CDR3 contains 14 residues. V shed 3 bases and J 4 bases; nucleotides not matched to a gene: 2. The chain's CDR3 is CASSWTGGGETQYF. CDR3 sequence (DNA): TGCGCCAGCAGCTGGACAGGGGGCGGAGAGACCCAGTACTTC. Full variable domain (rest looked up from reference TRBV5-1 and TRBJ2-5): KAGVTQTPRYLIKTRGQQVTLSCSPISGHRSVSWYQQTPGQGLQFLFEYFSETQRNKGNFPGRFSGRQFSNSRSEMNVSTLELGDSALYLCASSWTGGGETQYFGPGTRLLVL.

This clone was seen more than once but under ten times. V is TRBV29-1 and J is TRBJ2-3, with D hard to call. Looked up from germline, CDR1 is SQVTM and CDR2 is ANQGSEA. This CDR3 contains 14 residues. V lost 0 bases to trimming and J lost 3 bases, with 10 bases between them. The CDR3: CSVEDLGPTDTQYF. In nucleotides, the CDR3 is TGCAGCGTTGAAGATCTAGGACCAACAGATACGCAGTATTTT.

This clone was seen more than once but under ten times. The CDR3 sequence is CSVEGGRAYTGELFF. CDR3 coding DNA: TGCAGCGTTGAGGGGGGAAGGGCTTACACCGGGGAGCTGTTTTTT. The rearrangement links TRBV29-1 to TRBJ2-2; D is possibly TRBD2 (6 bases). This CDR3 contains 15 residues. Germline CDR1 reads SQVTM; CDR2 reads ANQGSEA. V shed 3 bases and J shed 3 bases, with 14 bases lying between them.

This chain joins TRBV6-5 and TRBJ2-7, with 11 bases aligning to TRBD1. The CDR3 has 12 residues. Trimming at V came to 5 bases and at J to 6 bases, leaving 0 bases not matched to a gene. Germline loops: CDR1 MNHEY, CDR2 SVGAGI. CDR3 amino acids: CASSGTGGEQYF. The CDR3 DNA follows: TGTGCCAGCAGTGGGACAGGGGGCGAGCAGTACTTC.

A word on this clone: Additional DNA sequences in this sample encode the identical CDR3. The chain has TRBV5-1 and TRBJ2-5; D is perhaps TRBD2 (5 bases). Between the trimmed V and J ends, which lost 0 bases and 4 bases, there was a span of 7 bases. The CDR3 consists of 13 residues. Per germline, CDR1 SGHRS and CDR2 YFSETQ. CDR3 DNA sequence: TGCGCCAGCAGCTTGGGAGGGCGAGAGACCCAGTACTTC. It is translated as CASSLGGRETQYF. The whole variable domain, filled in from reference TRBV5-1 and TRBJ2-5, reads KAGVTQTPRYLIKTRGQQVTLSCSPISGHRSVSWYQQTPGQGLQFLFEYFSETQRNKGNFPGRFSGRQFSNSRSEMNVSTLELGDSALYLCASSLGGRETQYFGPGTRLLVL.

This chain joins TRBV29-1 and TRBJ2-2; D is unresolved. V was pared by 6 bases and J by 0 bases, with 14 bases between. The CDR3 totals 15 residues. The V gene's germline CDR1 is SQVTM and CDR2 ANQGSEA. CDR3 protein: CSVRPTDPNTGELFF. In nucleotides, the CDR3 is TGCAGCGTCCGGCCGACGGATCCGAACACCGGGGAGCTGTTTTTT.

This clone was seen many times. The chain employs TRBV9 and TRBJ2-5, with 8 nucleotides matching TRBD1. V lost 4 bases, J lost 6 bases, and 8 bases stayed unmatched. The CDR3 extends over 14 amino acids. Germline values: CDR1 SGDLS, CDR2 YYNGEE. The CDR3: CASSPGQAAKTQYF. In DNA form, the CDR3 reads TGTGCCAGCAGCCCGGGACAGGCGGCGAAGACCCAGTACTTC.

The CDR3 here is CASFHADTQYF. CDR3 bases: TGTGCCAGCTTCCATGCAGATACGCAGTATTTT. The V gene is TRBV6-5, the J gene TRBJ2-3; D gene unclear. CDR1 and CDR2 (germline): MNHEY, SVGAGI. The CDR3 runs to 11 residues. Trimming removed 8 bases from V and 4 bases from J, with 7 bases in between.